A selection of T cell receptor beta chains follows, all from one sample in a study of monozygotic twins with inflammatory bowel disease. TCRdb re-called the 5' RACE reads, yielding one record per CDR3 amino acid sequence without DNA. This repertoire includes approximately 330,000 distinct CDR3 sequences. What was sequenced was blood. These receptors were taken from a human donor with ulcerative colitis or Crohn's disease, or a healthy co-twin of an affected twin (not recorded which). CDR3s include the opening cysteine and the closing phenylalanine or tryptophan. The order of the fields is V gene, J gene, CDR3 protein.

TRBV7-9	TRBJ1-1	CASTEGVGTEAFF
TRBV19	TRBJ2-7	CASSVAWVPYEQYF
TRBV5-1	TRBJ2-5	CASSLTFQETQYF
TRBV5-1	TRBJ1-2	CASTGASNYGYTF
TRBV7-2	TRBJ2-7	CATKLAGDSYEQYF
TRBV10-3	TRBJ2-5	CAISVRQRETQYF
TRBV5-1	TRBJ2-3	CASGNSFTDTQYF
TRBV6-2/TRBV6-3	TRBJ2-1	CASSSQPGASGVRNEQFF
TRBV28	TRBJ2-3	CASSTGQGINTQYF
TRBV7-3	TRBJ2-7	CASSLGDRSSYEQYF
TRBV28	TRBJ2-3	CASSLGAGGRDTQYF
TRBV28	TRBJ1-2	CASVSAFTNYGYTF
TRBV5-4	TRBJ2-5	CASSSGQVQETQYF
TRBV30	TRBJ1-2	CAWTTLNYGYTF
TRBV20-1	TRBJ2-1	CSARDPLAGGNEQFF
TRBV19	TRBJ1-5	CASSIRQTLGNQPQHF
TRBV19	TRBJ1-5	CASSTGTGGGGPQHF
TRBV12-3/TRBV12-4	TRBJ1-6	CASSFGDRNSPLHF
TRBV11-2	TRBJ2-1	CASSPRLSHPGEQFF
TRBV7-2	TRBJ2-2	CASSSSGRSYTGELFF
TRBV29-1	TRBJ2-1	CSVGLAGGYNEQFF
TRBV10-3	TRBJ1-2	CAISESLGSYTF
TRBV19	TRBJ1-5	CASNVGDQPQHF
TRBV6-2/TRBV6-3	TRBJ2-3	CASSYLALAGSPRNTQYF
TRBV12-3/TRBV12-4	TRBJ1-1	CASSPGQKGSDTEAFF
TRBV19	TRBJ1-4	CASSIRRQGDGEKLFF
TRBV5-1	TRBJ1-1	CASSPGNLNTEAFF
TRBV12-3/TRBV12-4	TRBJ1-3	CASSAALTATTGNTIYF
TRBV6-6	TRBJ1-1	CASARLSKDTEAFF
TRBV2	TRBJ2-1	CASSERGGLAGGNEQFF
TRBV29-1	TRBJ2-1	CSVEGQDNEQFF
TRBV4-1	TRBJ2-1	CASSQDVLAGPSREQFF
TRBV9	TRBJ2-5	CASSGSGETQYF
TRBV18	TRBJ2-7	CASSPSGQAYEQYF
TRBV5-1	TRBJ2-1	CASSPQGAGANEQFF
TRBV4-1	TRBJ2-2	CASSQRAPDSGSPRGGELFF
TRBV7-9	TRBJ2-4	CASSLSGGDLAKNIQYF
TRBV4-1	TRBJ2-2	CASTHGLGQANTGELFF
TRBV21-1	TRBJ2-3	CASSKPGLAGVGDLTDTQYF
TRBV12-3/TRBV12-4	TRBJ1-3	CASKLDGNSGNTIYF
TRBV5-6	TRBJ2-1	CASSGGTSELDEQFF
TRBV15	TRBJ2-5	CATSRDYQETQYF
TRBV3-1	TRBJ2-1	CASSQRSSWHEQFF
TRBV2	TRBJ1-5	CASKPGTGMSQPQHF
TRBV30	TRBJ1-1	CAAERNTEAFF
TRBV10-1	TRBJ2-1	CASSEERAYNEQFF
TRBV7-9	TRBJ1-1	CASSLVGQNTEAFF
TRBV27	TRBJ1-1	CASSLPGQRTEAFF
TRBV23-1	TRBJ2-3	CASSQSKHGTDTQYF
TRBV4-1	TRBJ1-6	CASKSWAPSSYNSPLHF
TRBV20-1	TRBJ2-5	CSARKQQETQYF
TRBV11-2	TRBJ2-2	CASSPGPGELFF
TRBV7-2	TRBJ1-6	CASSFVPQSNSPLHF
TRBV20-1	TRBJ1-5	CSAHDRVGQPQHF
TRBV15	TRBJ1-2	CATSKKVGDSYGYTF
TRBV20-1	TRBJ1-6	CSASRGNSPLHF
TRBV19	TRBJ1-4	CASSSLRGFSNEKLFF